The next 4 T cell receptor beta chains were all read from a single sample in a study of a mutant IDH1 vaccine in newly diagnosed glioma. Using immunoSEQ multiplex PCR, the repertoire was profiled, and TCRdb retains in-frame clones only, with some absent. Among approximately 32,000 clones, around 58% were seen once, and the ten largest hold around 10%. Time point given: week 5, during vaccination. The investigators gave 300 ug of mutant IDH1 20-mer peptide in each vaccine dose, together with topical imiquimod. Their target antigens are unknown. The starting material was PBMCs, obtained from a glioma patient whose treatment included an IDH1 peptide vaccine. These receptors all stem from a woman aged 18-30 years with glioma.

DNA for the CDR3: TGTGCCAGCAGCGACACACTTCGGGACACCTACGAGCAGTACTTC. Protein sequence: CASSDTLRDTYEQYF. The chain has TRBV14 and TRBJ2-7; D perhaps matches TRBD1 (6 bases). Germline loops: CDR1 SGHDN, CDR2 FVKESK. This CDR3 contains 15 residues. V was trimmed by 5 bases and J by 2 bases, leaving 16 bases between them.

The chain combines TRBV4-3 with TRBJ1-5, with D possibly TRBD1 on 5 matching bases. Germline CDR1 is LGHNA and CDR2 is YSLEER. Trimming pared 3 bases from V and 4 bases from J, leaving 16 bases between. There are 16 residues in the CDR3. CDR3 sequence (DNA): TGCGCCAGCAGCCACGCCCCCCCGGGGGGGAATCAGCCCCAGCATTTT. This encodes CASSHAPPGGNQPQHF.

The chain is built from TRBV5-1 and TRBJ1-5; the D gene is possibly TRBD1 (5 bases). Germline lookup yields CDR1 SGHRS and CDR2 YFSETQ. Trimming pared 0 bases from V and 5 bases from J, leaving 12 bases between. The CDR3 runs 15 residues. DNA for the CDR3: TGCGCCAGCAGCTTGGAGTCAGGGATGGATCAGCCCCAGCATTTT. It codes for CASSLESGMDQPQHF.

This CDR3 reads CASSQQTGTANSYEQYF. The CDR3 DNA sequence: TGCGCCAGCAGCCAACAGACCGGGACAGCCAACTCCTACGAGCAGTACTTC. V usage is TRBV4-3 and J usage is TRBJ2-7; TRBD1 matches 7 bases. V lost 2 bases to trimming and J lost 0 bases; unmatched junction nucleotides: 10. In germline, CDR1 is LGHNA, CDR2 YSLEER. This CDR3 has 17 amino acids.